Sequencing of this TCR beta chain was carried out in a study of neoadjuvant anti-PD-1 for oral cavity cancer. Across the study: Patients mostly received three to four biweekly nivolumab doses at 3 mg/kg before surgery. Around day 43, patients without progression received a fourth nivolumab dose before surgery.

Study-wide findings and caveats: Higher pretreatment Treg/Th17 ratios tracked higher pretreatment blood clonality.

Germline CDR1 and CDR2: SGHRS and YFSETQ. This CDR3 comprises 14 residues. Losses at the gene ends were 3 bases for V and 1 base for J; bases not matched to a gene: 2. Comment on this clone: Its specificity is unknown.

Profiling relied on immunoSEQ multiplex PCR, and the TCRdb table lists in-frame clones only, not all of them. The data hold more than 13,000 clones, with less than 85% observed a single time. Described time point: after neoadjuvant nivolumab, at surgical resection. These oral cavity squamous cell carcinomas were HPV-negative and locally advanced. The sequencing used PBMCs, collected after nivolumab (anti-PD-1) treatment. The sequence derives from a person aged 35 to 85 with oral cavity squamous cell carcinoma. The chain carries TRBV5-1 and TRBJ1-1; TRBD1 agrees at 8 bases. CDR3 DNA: TGCGCCAGCAGCTCCGGGACAGGGAACACTGAAGCTTTCTTT. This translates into CASSSGTGNTEAFF.